What follows describes a single T cell receptor (beta chain). The CDR3 has 15 amino acids. V lost 3 bases to trimming and J lost 3 bases; unmatched junction nucleotides: 2. The germline gives CDR1 LNHNV, CDR2 YYDKDF (reference sequence). The data were taken from a study of control samples from healthy donors and cancer patients. TCRdb's table, derived via immunoSEQ multiplex PCR, lists solely in-frame clones and lacks some. The sample has about 160,000 clones, about 94% seen once; the top ten hold roughly 15%. The sample taken for sequencing was PBMCs. This chain connects TRBV15 to TRBJ2-3, with 11 bases fitting TRBD2. The receptor was isolated from a man aged 55-75 years with colorectal cancer. The CDR3: CATSSLAGGTDTQYF. The DNA for the CDR3 is TGTGCCACCAGCAGTTTAGCGGGGGGGACAGATACGCAGTATTTT.